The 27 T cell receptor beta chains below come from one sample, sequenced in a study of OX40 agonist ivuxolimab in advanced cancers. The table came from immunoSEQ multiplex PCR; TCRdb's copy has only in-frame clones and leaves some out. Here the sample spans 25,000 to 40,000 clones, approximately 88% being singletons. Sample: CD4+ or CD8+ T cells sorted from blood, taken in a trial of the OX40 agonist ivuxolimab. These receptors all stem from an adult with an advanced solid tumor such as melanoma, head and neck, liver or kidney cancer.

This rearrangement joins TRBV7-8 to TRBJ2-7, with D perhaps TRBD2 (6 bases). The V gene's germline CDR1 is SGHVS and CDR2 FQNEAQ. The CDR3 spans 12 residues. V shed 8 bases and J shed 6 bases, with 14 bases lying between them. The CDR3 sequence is CASSGTLGEQYF. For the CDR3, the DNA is TGTGCCAGCTCTGGGACTCTCGGCGAGCAGTACTTC.

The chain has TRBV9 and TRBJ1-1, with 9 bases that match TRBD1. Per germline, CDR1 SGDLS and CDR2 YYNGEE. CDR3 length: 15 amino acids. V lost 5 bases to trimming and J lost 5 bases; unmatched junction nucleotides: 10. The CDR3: CASRRTGEAFTEAFF. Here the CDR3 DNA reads TGTGCCAGCAGACGGACAGGGGAGGCGTTTACTGAAGCTTTCTTT.

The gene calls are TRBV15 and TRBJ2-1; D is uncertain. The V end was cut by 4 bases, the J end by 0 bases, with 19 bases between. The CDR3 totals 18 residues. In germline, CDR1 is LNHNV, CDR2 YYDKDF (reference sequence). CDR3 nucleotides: TGTGCCACCAGCACCCTCCTCGGTGCAATAAGCTCCTACAATGAGCAGTTCTTC. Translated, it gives CATSTLLGAISSYNEQFF. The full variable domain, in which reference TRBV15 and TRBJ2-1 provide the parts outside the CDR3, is DAMVIQNPRYQVTQFGKPVTLSCSQTLNHNVMYWYQQKSSQAPKLLFHYYDKDFNNEADTPDNFQSRRPNTSFCFLDIRSPGLGDTAMYLCATSTLLGAISSYNEQFFGPGTRLTVL.

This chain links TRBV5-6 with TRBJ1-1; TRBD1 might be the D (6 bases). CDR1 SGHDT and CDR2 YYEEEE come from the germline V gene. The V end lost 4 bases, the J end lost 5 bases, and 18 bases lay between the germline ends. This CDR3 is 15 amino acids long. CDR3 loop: CASSIGQSGGTEAFF. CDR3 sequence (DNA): TGTGCCAGCAGCATAGGACAGTCGGGGGGGACTGAAGCTTTCTTT.

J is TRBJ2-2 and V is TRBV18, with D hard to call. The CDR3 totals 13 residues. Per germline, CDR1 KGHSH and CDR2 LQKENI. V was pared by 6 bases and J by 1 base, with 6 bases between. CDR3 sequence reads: CASSVGNTGELFF. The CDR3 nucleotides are TGTGCCAGCTCGGTTGGGAACACCGGGGAGCTGTTTTTT.

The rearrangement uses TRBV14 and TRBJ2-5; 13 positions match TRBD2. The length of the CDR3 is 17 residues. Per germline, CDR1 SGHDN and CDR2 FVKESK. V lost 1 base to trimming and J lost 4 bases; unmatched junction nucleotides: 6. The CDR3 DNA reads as TGTGCCAGCAGCCAAGGCCTGAGGACTAGCGGGGGAGAGACCCAGTACTTC. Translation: CASSQGLRTSGGETQYF.

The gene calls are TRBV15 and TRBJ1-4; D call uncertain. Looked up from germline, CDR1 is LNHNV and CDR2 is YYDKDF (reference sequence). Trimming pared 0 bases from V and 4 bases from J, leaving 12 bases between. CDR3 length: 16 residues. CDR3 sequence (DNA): TGTGCCACCAGCAGAGATCGAGCAGGCCTTAATGAAAAACTGTTTTTT. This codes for CATSRDRAGLNEKLFF.

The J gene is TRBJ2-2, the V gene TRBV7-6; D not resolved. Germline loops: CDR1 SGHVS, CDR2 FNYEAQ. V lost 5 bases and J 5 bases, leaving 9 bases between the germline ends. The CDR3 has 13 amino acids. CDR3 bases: TGTGCCAGCAGCGCTAGAGATACCGGGGAGCTGTTTTTT. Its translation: CASSARDTGELFF.

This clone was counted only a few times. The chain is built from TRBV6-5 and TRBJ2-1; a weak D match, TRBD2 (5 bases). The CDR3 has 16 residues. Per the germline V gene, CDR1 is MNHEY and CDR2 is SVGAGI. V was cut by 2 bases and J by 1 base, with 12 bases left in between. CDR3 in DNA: TGTGCCAGCAGTTACGGGAGTAGGCGGTCCTACAATGAGCAGTTCTTC. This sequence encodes CASSYGSRRSYNEQFF.

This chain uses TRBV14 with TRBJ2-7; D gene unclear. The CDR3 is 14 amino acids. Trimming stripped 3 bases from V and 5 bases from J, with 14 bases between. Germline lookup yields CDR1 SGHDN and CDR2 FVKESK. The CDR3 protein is CASSHIILGDEQYF. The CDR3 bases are TGTGCCAGCAGCCACATAATATTAGGCGACGAGCAGTACTTC.

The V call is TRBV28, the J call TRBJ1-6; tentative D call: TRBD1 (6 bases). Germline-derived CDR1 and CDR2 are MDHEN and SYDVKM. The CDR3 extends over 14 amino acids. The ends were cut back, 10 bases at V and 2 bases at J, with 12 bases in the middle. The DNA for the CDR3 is TGTGCCACCGGGGGCAGGCCCTATAATTCACCCCTCCACTTT. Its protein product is CATGGRPYNSPLHF. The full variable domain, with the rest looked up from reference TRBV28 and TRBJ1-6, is DVKVTQSSRYLVKRTGEKVFLECVQDMDHENMFWYRQDPGLGLRLIYFSYDVKMKEKGDIPEGYSVSREKKERFSLILESASTNQTSMYLCATGGRPYNSPLHFGNGTRLTVT.

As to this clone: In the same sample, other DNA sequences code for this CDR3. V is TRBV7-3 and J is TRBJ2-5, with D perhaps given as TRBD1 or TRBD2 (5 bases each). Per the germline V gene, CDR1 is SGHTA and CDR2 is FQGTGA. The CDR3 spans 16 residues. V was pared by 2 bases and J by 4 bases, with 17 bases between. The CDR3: CASSLEPQGAGETQYF. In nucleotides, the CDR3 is TGTGCCAGCAGCTTAGAGCCTCAGGGTGCGGGAGAGACCCAGTACTTC. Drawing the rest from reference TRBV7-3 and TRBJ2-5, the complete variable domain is GAGVSQTPSNKVTEKGKYVELRCDPISGHTALYWYRQSLGQGPEFLIYFQGTGAADDSGLPNDRFFAVRPEGSVSTLKIQRTERGDSAVYLCASSLEPQGAGETQYFGPGTRLLVL.

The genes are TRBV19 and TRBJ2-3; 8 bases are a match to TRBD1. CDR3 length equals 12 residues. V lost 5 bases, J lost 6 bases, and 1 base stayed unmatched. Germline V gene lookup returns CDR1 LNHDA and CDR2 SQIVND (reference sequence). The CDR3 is CASSQGADTQYF. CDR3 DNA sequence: TGTGCCAGTAGTCAGGGGGCCGATACGCAGTATTTT.

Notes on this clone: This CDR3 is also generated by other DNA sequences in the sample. The CDR3 region has the DNA TGTGCCAGCAGCTTGGGGACAGGGTCAACTGAAGCTTTCTTT. Protein sequence: CASSLGTGSTEAFF. This chain joins TRBV5-6 and TRBJ1-1; 8 bases are a match to TRBD1. The CDR3 has 14 residues. The germline CDR1 and CDR2 sequences are SGHDT and YYEEEE. Trimming at V came to 0 bases and at J to 5 bases, leaving 3 bases not matched to a gene. The full variable domain, completed using reference TRBV5-6 and TRBJ1-1, is DAGVTQSPTHLIKTRGQQVTLRCSPKSGHDTVSWYQQALGQGPQFIFQYYEEEERQRGNFPDRFSGHQFPNYSSELNVNALLLGDSALYLCASSLGTGSTEAFFGQGTRLTVV.

This chain's CDR3 is CASSLATNSYEQYF. The DNA for the CDR3 is TGTGCCAGCAGTTTAGCGACTAACTCCTACGAGCAGTACTTC. The rearrangement uses TRBV27 and TRBJ2-5, with a tentative D call TRBD2 (5 bases). The J call may be in error: the DNA end matches TRBJ2-7 better. The CDR3 extends over 14 amino acids. Germline CDR1 and CDR2: MNHEY and SMNVEV (reference sequence).

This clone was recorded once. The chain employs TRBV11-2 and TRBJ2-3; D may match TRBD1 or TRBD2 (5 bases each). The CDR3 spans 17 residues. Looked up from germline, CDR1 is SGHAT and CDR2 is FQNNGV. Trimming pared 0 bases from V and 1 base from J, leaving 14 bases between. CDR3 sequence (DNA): TGTGCCAGCAGCTTAGATCAGAGGGGCTGGCGCACAGATACGCAGTATTTT. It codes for CASSLDQRGWRTDTQYF.

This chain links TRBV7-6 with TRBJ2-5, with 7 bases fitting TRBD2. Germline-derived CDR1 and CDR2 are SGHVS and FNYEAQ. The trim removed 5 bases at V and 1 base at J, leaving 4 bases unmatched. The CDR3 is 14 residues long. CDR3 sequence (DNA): TGTGCCAGCAGCCCGCCGGGGGGCCAAGAGACCCAGTACTTC. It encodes CASSPPGGQETQYF.

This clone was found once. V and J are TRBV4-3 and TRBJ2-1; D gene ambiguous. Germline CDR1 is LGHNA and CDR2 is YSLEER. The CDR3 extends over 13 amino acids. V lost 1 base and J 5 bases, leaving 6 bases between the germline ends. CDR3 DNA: TGCGCCAGCAGCCAAGGCGCAGACAATGAGCAGTTCTTC. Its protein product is CASSQGADNEQFF.

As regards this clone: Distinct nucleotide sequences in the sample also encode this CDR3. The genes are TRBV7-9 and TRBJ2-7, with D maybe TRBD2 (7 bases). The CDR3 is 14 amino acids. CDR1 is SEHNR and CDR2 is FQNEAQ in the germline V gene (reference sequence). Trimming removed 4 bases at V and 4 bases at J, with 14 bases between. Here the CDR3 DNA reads TGTGCCAGCAGCTCGGGGGGCCGAGGGTACGAGCAGTACTTC. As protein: CASSSGGRGYEQYF.

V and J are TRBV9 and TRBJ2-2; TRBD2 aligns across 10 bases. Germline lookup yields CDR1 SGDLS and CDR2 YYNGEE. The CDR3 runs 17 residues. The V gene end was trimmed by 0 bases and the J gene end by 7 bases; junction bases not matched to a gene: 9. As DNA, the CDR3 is TGTGCCAGCAGCGTAGCGGCTAGCGGGAGCAAAGGCGGGGAGCTGTTTTTT. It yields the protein CASSVAASGSKGGELFF.

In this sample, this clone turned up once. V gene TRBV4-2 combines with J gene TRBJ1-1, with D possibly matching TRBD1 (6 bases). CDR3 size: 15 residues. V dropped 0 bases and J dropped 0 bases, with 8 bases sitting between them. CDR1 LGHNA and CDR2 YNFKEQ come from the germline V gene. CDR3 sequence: CASSQEQGLNTEAFF. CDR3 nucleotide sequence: TGTGCCAGCAGCCAAGAACAGGGCCTGAACACTGAAGCTTTCTTT.

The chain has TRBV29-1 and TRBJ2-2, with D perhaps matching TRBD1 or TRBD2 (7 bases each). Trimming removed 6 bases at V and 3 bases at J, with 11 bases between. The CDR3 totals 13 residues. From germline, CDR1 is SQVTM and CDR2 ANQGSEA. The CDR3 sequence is CSVTGRDTGELFF. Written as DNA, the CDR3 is TGCAGCGTGACAGGGAGGGACACCGGGGAGCTGTTTTTT.

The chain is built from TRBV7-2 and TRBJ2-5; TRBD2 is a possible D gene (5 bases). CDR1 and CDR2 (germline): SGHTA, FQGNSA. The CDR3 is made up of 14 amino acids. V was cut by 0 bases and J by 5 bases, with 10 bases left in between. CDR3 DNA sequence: TGTGCCAGCAGCTTAGCGGCTAGAGGGGAGACCCAGTACTTC. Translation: CASSLAARGETQYF.

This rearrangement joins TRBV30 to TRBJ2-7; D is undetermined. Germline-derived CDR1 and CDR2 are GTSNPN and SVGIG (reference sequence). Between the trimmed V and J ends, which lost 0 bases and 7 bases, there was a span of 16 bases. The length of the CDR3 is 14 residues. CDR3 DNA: TGTGCCTGGAGTGTAAATCCGTCCCCCTGGGAGCAGTACTTC. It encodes CAWSVNPSPWEQYF.

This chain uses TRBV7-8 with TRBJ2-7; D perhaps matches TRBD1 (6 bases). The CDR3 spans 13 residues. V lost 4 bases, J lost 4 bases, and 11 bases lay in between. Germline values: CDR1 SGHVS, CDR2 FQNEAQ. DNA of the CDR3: TGTGCCAGCAGCTCCCAGACAGGTTACGAGCAGTACTTC. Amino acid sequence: CASSSQTGYEQYF.

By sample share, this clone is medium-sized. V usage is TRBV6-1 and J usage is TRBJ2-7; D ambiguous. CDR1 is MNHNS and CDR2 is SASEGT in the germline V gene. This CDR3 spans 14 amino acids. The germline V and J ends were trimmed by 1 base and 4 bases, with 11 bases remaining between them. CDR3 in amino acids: CASSEGPLSYEQYF. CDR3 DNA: TGTGCCAGCAGTGAAGGTCCGTTGTCTTACGAGCAGTACTTC.

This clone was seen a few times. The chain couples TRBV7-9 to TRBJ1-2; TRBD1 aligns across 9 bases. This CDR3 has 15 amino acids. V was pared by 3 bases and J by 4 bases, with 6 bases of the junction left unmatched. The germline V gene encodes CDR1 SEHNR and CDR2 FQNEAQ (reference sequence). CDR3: CASSFLDRGFYGYTF. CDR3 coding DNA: TGTGCCAGCAGCTTCCTAGACAGGGGGTTCTATGGCTACACCTTC.